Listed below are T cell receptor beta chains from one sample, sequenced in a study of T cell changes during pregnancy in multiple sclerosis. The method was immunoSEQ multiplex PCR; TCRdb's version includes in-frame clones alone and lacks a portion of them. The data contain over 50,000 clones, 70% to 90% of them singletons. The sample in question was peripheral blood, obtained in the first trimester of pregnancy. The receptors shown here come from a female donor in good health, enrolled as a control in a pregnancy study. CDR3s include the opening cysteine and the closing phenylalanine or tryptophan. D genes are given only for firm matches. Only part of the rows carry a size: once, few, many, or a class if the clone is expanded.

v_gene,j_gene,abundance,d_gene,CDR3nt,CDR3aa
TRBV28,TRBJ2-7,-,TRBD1,TGTGCCAGCAGTCATTCCGACAGGGGGAGATGGGACGAGCAGTACTTC,CASSHSDRGRWDEQYF
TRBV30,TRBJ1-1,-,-,TGTGCCTGGAGTGTTTCGGGAGCCGCTGAAGCTTTCTTT,CAWSVSGAAEAFF
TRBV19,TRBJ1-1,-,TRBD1,TGTGCCAGTAGACCGGGACAGCCGAACACTGAAGCTTTCTTT,CASRPGQPNTEAFF
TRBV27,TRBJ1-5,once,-,TGTGCCAGCAGTTTAAAAGGGGATAGCAATCAGCCCCAGCATTTT,CASSLKGDSNQPQHF
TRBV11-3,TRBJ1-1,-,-,TGTGCCAGCAGGCTGGGGCGCAGGCTGAACACTGAAGCTTTCTTT,CASRLGRRLNTEAFF
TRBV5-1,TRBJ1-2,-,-,TGCGCCAGCAGCTTGGAAGTAGCTGTTTATGGCTACACCTTC,CASSLEVAVYGYTF
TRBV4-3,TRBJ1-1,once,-,TGCGCCAGCAGCCAAGCCGAGGTCCGGGGGAACACTGAAGCTTTCTTT,CASSQAEVRGNTEAFF
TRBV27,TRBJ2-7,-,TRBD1,TGTGCCGCATCCTCTCGGGACAGGGGTCACGAGCAGTACTTC,CAASSRDRGHEQYF
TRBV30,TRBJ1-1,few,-,TGTGCCTGGACCAGAGGTGCGAACACTGAAGCTTTCTTT,CAWTRGANTEAFF
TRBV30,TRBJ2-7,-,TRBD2,TGTGCCTGGACCATCGTGGGGGGGTACGAGCAGTACTTC,CAWTIVGGYEQYF
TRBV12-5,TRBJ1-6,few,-,TGTGCTAGTGGTTTGGTACTAGGCAGGCCTAATTCACCCCTCCACTTT,CASGLVLGRPNSPLHF
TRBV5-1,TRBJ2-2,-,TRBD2,TGCGCCAGCAGCTTCCTAGCGGGGGGTCGCACCGGGGAGCTGTTTTTT,CASSFLAGGRTGELFF
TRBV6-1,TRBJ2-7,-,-,TGTGCCAGCAGTGGATACAGGGACGAGCAGTACTTC,CASSGYRDEQYF
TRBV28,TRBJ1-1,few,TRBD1,TGTGCCAGCAGTTTAACGTGGACAGGAGCTTTCTTT,CASSLTWTGAFF
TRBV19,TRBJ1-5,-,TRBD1,TGTGCCAGTAGACGTACGGGACAGGGGGAAGAACAGCCCCAGCATTTT,CASRRTGQGEEQPQHF
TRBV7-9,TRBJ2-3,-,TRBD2,TGTGCCAGCAGCTTAACTTGGCGGGGGGGCACAGATACGCAGTATTTT,CASSLTWRGGTDTQYF
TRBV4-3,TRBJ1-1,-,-,TGCGCCAGCAGCGGGGGGACCAGGGCCACTGAAGCTTTCTTT,CASSGGTRATEAFF
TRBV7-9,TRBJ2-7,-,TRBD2,TGTGCCAGCGCCACTGTTAGCGGGGGGGAGTACGAGCAGTACTTC,CASATVSGGEYEQYF
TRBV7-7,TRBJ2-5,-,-,TGTGCTAGCAGCTTAGGAGACAGCTTTGAGACCCAGTACTTC,CASSLGDSFETQYF
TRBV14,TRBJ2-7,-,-,TGTGCCAGCAGCCAAGGGCGGACACCATACTACGAGCAGTACTTC,CASSQGRTPYYEQYF
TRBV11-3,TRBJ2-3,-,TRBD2,TGTGCCAGCGGGGTGGGGGGGACGCAGTATTTT,CASGVGGTQYF
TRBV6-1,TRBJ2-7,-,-,TGTGCCAGCAGTGAATCGTGGCGGGACGAGCAGTACTTC,CASSESWRDEQYF
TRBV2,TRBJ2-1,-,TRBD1,TGTGCCAGCAACGATTACAGGGGGGTAGACAATGAGCAGTTCTTC,CASNDYRGVDNEQFF
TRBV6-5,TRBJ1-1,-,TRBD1,TGTGCCAGCAGCGGAGACCGACAGGGACCGTTAGCTTTCTTT,CASSGDRQGPLAFF
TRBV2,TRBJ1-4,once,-,TGTGCCACCTCAGGGGTAGGGGTGTTCGAAAAACTGTTTTTT,CATSGVGVFEKLFF
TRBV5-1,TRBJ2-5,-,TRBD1,TGCGCCAGCAGCTTGGCCCCTCCGGGACAGGGTGTCCAAGAGACCCAGTACTTC,CASSLAPPGQGVQETQYF
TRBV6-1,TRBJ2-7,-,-,TGTGCCAGCAGTGAGATGACGGGGATGGGATACGAGCAGTACTTC,CASSEMTGMGYEQYF
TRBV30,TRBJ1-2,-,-,TGTGCCTGCCCCACCCCAGGGGACCCCTATGGCTACACCTTC,CACPTPGDPYGYTF
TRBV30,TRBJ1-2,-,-,TGTGCCTGGTCTGCCAGCGCTAACTATGGCTACACCTTC,CAWSASANYGYTF
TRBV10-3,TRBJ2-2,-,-,TGTGCCATCAGGGGGCTATCCGACACCGGGGAGCTGTTTTTT,CAIRGLSDTGELFF
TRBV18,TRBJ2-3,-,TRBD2,TGTGCCAGCTCACCACCGCTAGCGGGGGGCACAGATACGCAGTATTTT,CASSPPLAGGTDTQYF
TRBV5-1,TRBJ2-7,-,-,TGCGCCAGCAGCTGGGCAGCAGGGGCCTACGAGCAGTACTTC,CASSWAAGAYEQYF
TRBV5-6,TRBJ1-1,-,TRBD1,TGTGCCAGCAGCTTCCCCACAGGGGTAACTGAAGCTTTCTTT,CASSFPTGVTEAFF
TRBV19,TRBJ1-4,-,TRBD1,TGTGCCAGTAGTTCCGGACAGGGCTCAGGGGAAAAACTGTTTTTT,CASSSGQGSGEKLFF
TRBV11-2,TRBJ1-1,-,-,TGTGCCAGCCAACCCGAGGCAATGAACACTGAAGCTTTCTTT,CASQPEAMNTEAFF
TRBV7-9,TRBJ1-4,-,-,TGTGCCAGCAGCCCTGGGGCAGGGCCCGCAACTAATGAAAAACTGTTTTTT,CASSPGAGPATNEKLFF
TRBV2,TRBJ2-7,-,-,TGTGCCAGCAGTAAACAGGGAAAGGGAGCCTACGAGCAGTACTTC,CASSKQGKGAYEQYF
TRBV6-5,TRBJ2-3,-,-,TGTGCCAGCAGTTACGAAGGGGCCCCGGGCACAGATACGCAGTATTTT,CASSYEGAPGTDTQYF
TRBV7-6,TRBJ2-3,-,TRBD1,TGTGCCAGCAGCCGACAGGGTCCAGATACGCAGTATTTT,CASSRQGPDTQYF
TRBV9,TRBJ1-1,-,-,TGTGCCAGCAGCGTAGCAGCGGTGAACACTGAAGCTTTCTTT,CASSVAAVNTEAFF
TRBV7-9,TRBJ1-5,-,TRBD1,TGTGCCAGCAGCCGGGGACAGGGCACGCTTGGCAATCAGCCCCAGCATTTT,CASSRGQGTLGNQPQHF
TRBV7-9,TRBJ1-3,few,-,TGTGCCAGCAGCTTGGCTGGACAGCGAAACACCATATATTTT,CASSLAGQRNTIYF
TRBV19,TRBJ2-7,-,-,TGTGCCAGTAGTCTCGACAGAGGGGGTTTGTATGAGCAGTACTTC,CASSLDRGGLYEQYF
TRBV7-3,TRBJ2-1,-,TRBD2,TGTGCCAGCAGCTTAGAAAGCGGGGGGGTTCCGAGCTCCTACAATGAGCAGTTCTTC,CASSLESGGVPSSYNEQFF
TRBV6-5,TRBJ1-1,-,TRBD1,TGTGCCAGCAGTTACCGGACAGGGACGAACACTGAAGCTTTCTTT,CASSYRTGTNTEAFF
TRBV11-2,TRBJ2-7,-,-,TGTGCCAGCAACCAGGGCGGCTCCTACGAGCAGTACTTC,CASNQGGSYEQYF
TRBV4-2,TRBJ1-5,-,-,TGTGCCAGCAGCCAAGATCCAGATAGCAATCAGCCCCAGCATTTT,CASSQDPDSNQPQHF
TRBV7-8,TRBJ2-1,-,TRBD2,TGTGCCAGCAGAACTAACCGACTAGCGGGGACCAATGAGCAGTTCTTC,CASRTNRLAGTNEQFF
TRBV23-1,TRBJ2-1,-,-,TGCGCCAGCAGTCAATCGCTCCCAGAACGACGAGCGATGGGTGAGCAGTTCTTC,CASSQSLPERRAMGEQFF
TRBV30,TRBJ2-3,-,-,TGTGCCTGGCGGGATTTCGATGATACGCAGTATTTT,CAWRDFDDTQYF
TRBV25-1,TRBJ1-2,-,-,TGTGCCAGCCTCGGACAGATTTACTATGGCTACACCTTC,CASLGQIYYGYTF
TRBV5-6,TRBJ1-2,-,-,TGTGCCAGCAGCTTGCAGACACTCAGCCTGGGCTATGGCTACACCTTC,CASSLQTLSLGYGYTF
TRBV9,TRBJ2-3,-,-,TGTGCCAGCAGCCAAGACGGGTCCACAGATACGCAGTATTTT,CASSQDGSTDTQYF